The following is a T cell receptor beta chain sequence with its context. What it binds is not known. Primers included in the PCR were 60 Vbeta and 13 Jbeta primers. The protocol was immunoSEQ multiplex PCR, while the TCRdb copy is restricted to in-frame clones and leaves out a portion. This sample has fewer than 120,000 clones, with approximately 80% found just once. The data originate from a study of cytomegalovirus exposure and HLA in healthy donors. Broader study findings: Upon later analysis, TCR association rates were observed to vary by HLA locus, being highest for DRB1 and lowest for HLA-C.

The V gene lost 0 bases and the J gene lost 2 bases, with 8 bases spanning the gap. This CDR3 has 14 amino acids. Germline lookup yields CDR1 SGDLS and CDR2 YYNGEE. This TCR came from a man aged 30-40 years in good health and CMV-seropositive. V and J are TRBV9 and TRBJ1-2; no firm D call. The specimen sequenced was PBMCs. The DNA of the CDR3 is TGTGCCAGCAGCGTAGGAGCGGGAAACTATGGCTACACCTTC. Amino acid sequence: CASSVGAGNYGYTF.